Presented here are 7 T cell receptor beta chains from one specimen sequenced in a study of regulatory T cells in long-lasting Graves disease. The time point was: persistent/refractory GD, antithyroid drugs over 5 years with positive TRAb. Researchers made the TCR library from RNA that was extracted from PBMCs. Libraries of TCR beta came from iRepertoire HTBI primers plus Arm-PCR of CDR3 regions. TCRdb re-called the multiplex PCR reads through MiXCR, storing one row per CDR3 protein. The data show approximately 400,000 distinct CDR3 sequences, about 20% seen once. The input for sequencing was peripheral blood mononuclear cells (PBMCs), taken when the disease was refractory, from a patient treated with antithyroid drugs. The origin of the receptors is a female donor with Graves disease.

This clonotype has just a few counts. This chain uses TRBV6-2 or TRBV6-3 with TRBJ2-7; the match to TRBD1 covers 8 bases. The V gene end was trimmed by 6 bases and the J gene end by 3 bases; junction bases not matched to a gene: 10. Looked up from germline, CDR1 is MNHEY and CDR2 is SVGEGT. CDR3 size: 15 residues. This chain's CDR3 is CASSKVQGAIYEQYF. In nucleotides, the CDR3 is TGTGCCAGCAGCAAAGTTCAGGGGGCTATCTACGAGCAGTACTTC.

This clonotype has a count of ten or more. This sequence joins TRBV11-2 and TRBJ1-6, with 7 bases aligning to TRBD1. With 8 bases clipped from V and 9 bases from J, the junction kept 16 bases outside the gene matches. The CDR3 length is 16 residues. The V gene's germline CDR1 is SGHAT and CDR2 FQNNGV. CDR3 loop: CASLPGTALVSSPLHF. The CDR3 bases are TGTGCCAGCCTGCCCGGGACAGCTCTGGTCTCTTCACCCCTCCACTTT. The full variable domain, rest sourced from reference TRBV11-2 and TRBJ1-6, is EAGVAQSPRYKIIEKRQSVAFWCNPISGHATLYWYQQILGQGPKLLIQFQNNGVVDDSQLPKDRFSAERLKGVDSTLKIQPAKLEDSAVYLCASLPGTALVSSPLHFGNGTRLTVT.

V and J are TRBV29-1 and TRBJ2-5; 11 positions agree with TRBD2. V shed 7 bases, J shed 2 bases, and the junction held 12 bases outside the gene matches. Germline V gives CDR1 SQVTM, CDR2 ANQGSEA. This CDR3 is 16 amino acids long. CDR3 bases: TGCAGCGCTATCCCCTCAAGACTAGCGGGACAAGAGACCCAGTACTTC. This gives the protein CSAIPSRLAGQETQYF.

The chain carries TRBV7-2 and TRBJ2-5, with 7 bases lining up with TRBD2. The trim removed 5 bases at V and 4 bases at J, leaving 13 bases unmatched. From germline, CDR1 is SGHTA and CDR2 FQGNSA. CDR3 length: 16 residues. The CDR3 protein is CASSPAGVGLRETQYF. CDR3 DNA: TGTGCCAGCAGCCCGGCGGGGGTGGGGCTGCGAGAGACCCAGTACTTC.

This clonotype was seen at least ten times. The chain is built from TRBV2 and TRBJ1-2; no reliable D call. Germline-derived CDR1 and CDR2 are SNHLY and FYNNEI. This CDR3 comprises 14 residues. Trimming left V 4 bases short and J 6 bases short, with 15 bases between. The CDR3 nucleotides are TGTGCCAGCAGTGTATCCAGGTCCGCCAATGGCTACACCTTC. It encodes CASSVSRSANGYTF. The whole variable domain, filled in from reference TRBV2 and TRBJ1-2, reads EPEVTQTPSHQVTQMGQEVILRCVPISNHLYFYWYRQILGQKVEFLVSFYNNEISEKSEIFDDQFSVERPDGSNFTLKIRSTKLEDSAMYFCASSVSRSANGYTFGSGTRLTVV.

In this sample, this clonotype turned up many times. The chain combines TRBV20-1 with TRBJ2-7, with 7 bases aligning to TRBD2. The trim removed 3 bases at V and 4 bases at J, leaving 6 bases unmatched. The CDR3 is 13 residues long. Germline V gene sequence: CDR1 DFQATT, CDR2 SNEGSKA (reference sequence). The CDR3 region is CSARAGATYEQYF. CDR3 DNA sequence: TGCAGTGCTAGGGCGGGAGCGACGTACGAGCAGTACTTC.

The rearrangement uses TRBV6-1 and TRBJ2-2; 9 bases are shared with TRBD1. With 1 base clipped from V and 5 bases from J, the junction kept 5 bases outside the gene matches. Germline lookup yields CDR1 MNHNS and CDR2 SASEGT. This CDR3 is 16 amino acids long. CDR3 loop: CASSEEGQGVTGELFF. The CDR3 DNA sequence: TGTGCCAGCAGTGAAGAGGGACAGGGAGTTACCGGGGAGCTGTTTTTT.